A single T cell receptor (beta chain) is shown here with its context. Its antigen is unidentified. The record originates from a study of PD-1 blockade in classical Hodgkin lymphoma. Across the whole study: Patients were administered nivolumab (3 mg/kg intravenously) every 2 weeks.

With 1 base removed from V and 4 bases from J, the gap between germline ends came to 13 bases. The CDR3 extends over 16 amino acids. Germline CDR1 is SGHAT and CDR2 is FQNNGV. The assay was immunoSEQ multiplex PCR, and TCRdb's table has in-frame clones only and misses some. The sample consists of about 58,000 clones, approximately 90% of them appearing once. The patients all showed relapse after autologous stem cell transplantation, while their brentuximab vedotin exposure varied. Study findings and constraints: Unlike CD8+ TCR diversity, which did not rise significantly by C4D1, CD4+ TCR diversity did. Patients who responded completely had about the same baseline diversity as newly diagnosed patients. Nivolumab starters within 1 year of ASCT were excluded.

The clonotype was recovered from a human donor with classical Hodgkin lymphoma. The material sequenced was peripheral blood mononuclear cells (PBMCs), taken before the second cycle of nivolumab. The chain carries TRBV11-2 and TRBJ2-2; D remains ambiguous. CDR3 region: CASSLASSQLTGELFF. The DNA for the CDR3 is TGTGCCAGCAGCTTAGCATCCAGCCAGCTCACCGGGGAGCTGTTTTTT. The full variable domain, rest sourced from reference TRBV11-2 and TRBJ2-2, is EAGVAQSPRYKIIEKRQSVAFWCNPISGHATLYWYQQILGQGPKLLIQFQNNGVVDDSQLPKDRFSAERLKGVDSTLKIQPAKLEDSAVYLCASSLASSQLTGELFFGEGSRLTVL.